These 13 T cell receptor beta chains originate from one sample sequenced in a study of cytomegalovirus exposure and HLA in healthy donors. The PCR had 60 Vbeta and 13 Jbeta primers. The protocol was immunoSEQ multiplex PCR, while the TCRdb copy is restricted to in-frame clones and leaves out a portion. The table lists 150,000 to 200,000 clones, approximately 65% of them singletons, with less than 3% in the top ten. The specimen sequenced was PBMCs. The receptors shown here come from a man aged 40-55 years in good health and CMV-seronegative.

This CDR3 reads CASIPSPGTGAGNTIYF. CDR3 coding DNA: TGTGCCAGCATCCCGAGCCCTGGGACAGGGGCTGGAAACACCATATATTTT. This chain joins TRBV28 and TRBJ1-3, with 10 bases that match TRBD1. Germline assignment: CDR1 MDHEN and CDR2 SYDVKM. Trimming at V came to 7 bases and at J to 2 bases, leaving 11 bases not matched to a gene. There are 17 residues in the CDR3.

This clone has a single count. The chain couples TRBV9 to TRBJ2-5; 12 nucleotides align to TRBD2. CDR3 length: 16 residues. CDR1 is SGDLS, CDR2 YYNGEE, per germline. V was clipped by 1 base and J by 1 base; unmatched bases: 2. The CDR3: CASSVQTSGGQETQYF. Here the CDR3 DNA reads TGTGCCAGCAGCGTACAGACTAGCGGGGGCCAAGAGACCCAGTACTTC.

The chain uses TRBV18 and TRBJ2-7; the D gene is possibly TRBD1 (6 bases). The germline V gene has CDR1 KGHSH and CDR2 LQKENI. This CDR3 region has 15 residues. With 3 bases removed from V and 3 bases from J, the gap between germline ends came to 15 bases. As DNA, the CDR3 is TGTGCCAGCTCACCGTACCAGGGGTTTCTCTACGAGCAGTACTTC. Protein: CASSPYQGFLYEQYF.

This clone was seen only a few times. The rearrangement joins TRBV4-1 to TRBJ2-1, with 10 bases fitting TRBD1. Trimming cost V 0 bases and J 2 bases; bases outside gene matches: 1. The CDR3 consists of 16 residues. Germline loops: CDR1 MGHRA, CDR2 YSYEKL. Here the CDR3 reads CASSQDGQGAYNEQFF. The CDR3 DNA is TGCGCCAGCAGCCAAGATGGACAGGGGGCCTACAATGAGCAGTTCTTC.

The J gene is TRBJ1-2, the V gene TRBV5-1; no clear D. CDR1 is SGHRS, CDR2 YFSETQ, per germline. This CDR3 has 14 amino acids. Trimming shortened V by 4 bases and J by 4 bases, and 14 bases separated the two germline ends. CDR3 protein: CASSPTSGSYGYTF. For the CDR3, the DNA is TGCGCCAGCAGCCCCACGTCGGGTTCCTATGGCTACACCTTC.

The chain employs TRBV11-3 and TRBJ2-1; the match to TRBD2 covers 14 bases. Losses at the gene ends were 2 bases for V and 8 bases for J; bases not matched to a gene: 11. CDR3 length: 18 amino acids. Germline-derived CDR1 and CDR2 are SGHNT and YENEEA. CDR3 residues: CASSLSTSGRAGSDEQFF. CDR3 bases: TGTGCCAGCAGCTTATCGACTAGCGGGAGGGCTGGGTCCGATGAGCAGTTCTTC. Full variable domain (rest looked up from reference TRBV11-3 and TRBJ2-1): EAGVVQSPRYKIIEKKQPVAFWCNPISGHNTLYWYLQNLGQGPELLIRYENEEAVDDSQLPKDRFSAERLKGVDSTLKIQPAELGDSAVYLCASSLSTSGRAGSDEQFFGPGTRLTVL.

V gene TRBV6-1 combines with J gene TRBJ2-7; 10 bases agree with TRBD1. There are 14 residues in the CDR3. Germline CDR1 reads MNHNS; CDR2 reads SASEGT. With 8 bases clipped from V and 2 bases from J, the junction kept 6 bases outside the gene matches. CDR3 region: CASVTGGAPYEQYF. DNA for the CDR3: TGTGCCAGCGTGACAGGGGGCGCGCCCTACGAGCAGTACTTC.

This chain links TRBV11-1 with TRBJ1-1; D unclear. Germline V gene data show CDR1 as SGHAT and CDR2 as FQDESV (reference sequence). V was clipped by 2 bases and J by 3 bases, with 10 bases between them. This CDR3 region has 14 residues. This CDR3 is CASSLNIGYTEAFF. The CDR3 bases are TGTGCCAGCAGCTTAAATATCGGGTACACTGAAGCTTTCTTT.

The J gene is TRBJ2-7, the V gene TRBV30; 8 bases fit TRBD1. V lost 4 bases, J lost 6 bases, and 5 bases stayed unmatched. CDR1 and CDR2 from the germline V gene are GTSNPN and SVGIG (reference sequence). The CDR3 extends over 12 amino acids. The CDR3 bases are TGTGCCTGGACAGGGGGCGGCTTCGAGCAGTACTTC. Translating gives CAWTGGGFEQYF.

Details on this clone: Germline and junction disagree at one end, which may indicate a read error. The chain couples TRBV7-9 to TRBJ2-2, with 10 positions matching TRBD1. Germline CDR1 reads SEHNR; CDR2 reads FQNEAQ (reference sequence). This CDR3 spans 16 amino acids. CDR3 region: CSSSLRTGGTTGELFF. CDR3 DNA sequence: TGTTCCAGCAGCTTACGGACAGGGGGTACCACCGGGGAGCTGTTTTTT.

The chain employs TRBV19 and TRBJ1-5, with D perhaps TRBD1 (6 bases). V shed 3 bases and J shed 1 base, with 10 bases lying between them. Germline CDR1 and CDR2: LNHDA and SQIVND (reference sequence). CDR3 length equals 15 residues. The CDR3 DNA follows: TGTGCCAGTAGTATCAGGACAGAGAGCAATCAGCCCCAGCATTTT. Residues: CASSIRTESNQPQHF.

This chain uses TRBV5-1 with TRBJ1-6; no definite D call. The CDR3 runs 18 residues. Germline V gives CDR1 SGHRS, CDR2 YFSETQ. The V end was cut by 4 bases, the J end by 7 bases, with 24 bases between. For the CDR3, the DNA is TGCGCCAGCAGCACAATAGACACTGGTGGAACGGGAAATTCACCCCTCCACTTT. Translated: CASSTIDTGGTGNSPLHF.

The chain is built from TRBV27 and TRBJ2-1, with 7 bases aligning to TRBD2. J gave up 8 bases and V 1 base, and 5 bases lay outside the gene matches. The V gene's germline CDR1 is MNHEY and CDR2 SMNVEV (reference sequence). This CDR3 spans 14 amino acids. CDR3 sequence (DNA): TGTGCCAGCAGTTTATGGCGGGAGAGCGATGAGCAGTTCTTC. Translated: CASSLWRESDEQFF.